These T cell receptor beta chains were read from a single sample in a study of blood T cell repertoires in COVID-19. Sequencing was performed with immunoSEQ multiplex PCR; in TCRdb, only in-frame clones are kept and a portion is missing. The table has 68,000 or so clones, roughly 78% seen once. Sequenced material: peripheral blood. These receptors all stem from a human donor in a cohort sampled during active COVID-19. CDR3s include the opening cysteine and the closing phenylalanine or tryptophan. D genes are given only for firm matches. Rows may omit the clone size; those that give it use once, few, many or a size class.

CDR3aa,CDR3nt,d_gene,abundance,j_gene,v_gene
CATSREQGNQPQHF,TGTGCCACCAGCAGAGAACAAGGCAATCAGCCCCAGCATTTT,-,-,TRBJ1-5,TRBV15
CASSLRAGGNSPLHF,TGTGCCAGCAGCTTGAGGGCAGGGGGAAATTCACCCCTCCACTTT,TRBD1,-,TRBJ1-6,TRBV5-6
CASSFTSGGAYEQYF,TGTGCCAGCAGCTTCACTAGCGGGGGAGCCTACGAGCAGTACTTC,TRBD2,-,TRBJ2-7,TRBV2
CASSPPAETIYGYTF,TGTGCCAGCTCACCACCGGCGGAGACCATCTATGGCTACACCTTC,-,-,TRBJ1-2,TRBV18
CASSYGRGGGYTF,TGTGCCAGCAGTTACGGCAGGGGTGGAGGCTACACCTTC,-,-,TRBJ1-2,TRBV6-5
CASSSNGLFEEENIQYF,TGCGCCAGCAGCTCTAATGGACTGTTCGAGGAAGAAAACATTCAGTACTTC,-,-,TRBJ2-4,TRBV5-1
CASSPTTGLAEQYF,TGTGCCAGCAGCCCGACAACAGGATTGGCCGAGCAGTACTTC,-,-,TRBJ2-7,TRBV11-2
CASRGLAGSYEQYF,TGTGCCAGCAGGGGACTAGCGGGGTCCTACGAGCAGTACTTC,TRBD2,few,TRBJ2-7,TRBV27
CASSRSGLAGGRGRYEQYF,TGTGCCAGCAGTCGCTCGGGACTAGCGGGAGGGAGGGGGAGATACGAGCAGTACTTC,TRBD2,-,TRBJ2-7,TRBV27
CSVTGSRNTIYF,TGCAGCGTCACAGGGTCGCGAAACACCATATATTTT,-,-,TRBJ1-3,TRBV29-1
CASSVTGPHEQYF,TGCGCCAGCAGTGTGACAGGACCCCACGAGCAGTACTTC,-,-,TRBJ2-7,TRBV5-1
CSASSSGASGNYGYTF,TGCAGTGCTAGTTCTTCAGGGGCCTCGGGTAACTATGGCTACACCTTC,-,-,TRBJ1-2,TRBV20-1
CASSLKGQGYGGTTGELFF,TGTGCCAGCAGCTTAAAGGGACAGGGGTACGGGGGGACCACCGGGGAGCTGTTTTTT,TRBD1,-,TRBJ2-2,TRBV7-9
CASRGTSNNEQFF,TGTGCCAGCAGGGGGACTAGTAACAATGAGCAGTTCTTC,TRBD2,-,TRBJ2-1,TRBV28
CASSVDRATDTQYF,TGTGCCAGCAGCGTAGACAGGGCCACAGATACGCAGTATTTT,-,-,TRBJ2-3,TRBV9
CASSPARRFSGRIAGANVLTF,TGTGCCAGCAGCCCGGCGAGGAGGTTTAGCGGGAGAATTGCTGGGGCCAACGTCCTGACTTTC,TRBD2,once,TRBJ2-6,TRBV7-6
CASSEALRGNQPQHF,TGTGCCAGCAGTGAAGCGCTACGGGGCAATCAGCCCCAGCATTTT,-,-,TRBJ1-5,TRBV2
CASSMTGSSGNTIYF,TGTGCCAGTAGTATGACAGGGAGCTCTGGAAACACCATATATTTT,TRBD1,-,TRBJ1-3,TRBV19
CASSSTNPLAGGNEQFF,TGTGCCAGCAGCTCCACCAACCCGCTAGCGGGAGGCAATGAGCAGTTCTTC,TRBD2,-,TRBJ2-1,TRBV7-3
CASSSGMLGDTQYF,TGCGCCAGCTCTAGCGGGATGTTGGGAGATACGCAGTATTTT,TRBD2,-,TRBJ2-3,TRBV5-1
CASSPRGQQNYGYTF,TGTGCCAGCAGCCCACGAGGGCAGCAAAACTATGGCTACACCTTC,-,few,TRBJ1-2,TRBV9
CASSEQVEAFF,TGTGCCAGCAGTGAGCAGGTTGAAGCTTTCTTT,-,-,TRBJ1-1,TRBV11-1
CAISEMSQGNYEQYF,TGTGCCATCAGTGAGATGTCCCAGGGGAACTACGAGCAGTACTTC,-,-,TRBJ2-7,TRBV10-3
CASSVVGLSTDTQYF,TGTGCCAGCAGCGTAGTGGGACTCAGCACAGATACGCAGTATTTT,-,-,TRBJ2-3,TRBV9
CASSEISTGSEETQYF,TGTGCCAGCAGTGAAATAAGTACAGGGTCCGAAGAGACCCAGTACTTC,-,-,TRBJ2-5,TRBV25-1
CASGYPGQLNTEAFF,TGTGCTAGTGGTTACCCGGGACAGCTGAACACTGAAGCTTTCTTT,TRBD1,-,TRBJ1-1,TRBV12-5
CASSLQGATSEGYTF,TGCGCCAGCAGCTTGCAGGGGGCAACTTCGGAAGGCTACACCTTC,TRBD1,few,TRBJ1-2,TRBV5-1
CASSPDSYGYTF,TGTGCCAGCAGCCCCGACAGTTACGGCTACACCTTC,-,-,TRBJ1-2,TRBV28
CSVLSPAPGEQYF,TGCAGCGTCCTGAGCCCAGCTCCGGGCGAGCAGTACTTC,-,-,TRBJ2-7,TRBV29-1
CATSRDSGTGDGYTF,TGTGCCACCAGCAGAGATTCCGGGACAGGGGATGGCTACACCTTC,TRBD1,-,TRBJ1-2,TRBV15
CATSRDPVGAGSEKLFF,TGTGCCACCAGCAGAGATCCCGTGGGGGCCGGAAGTGAAAAACTGTTTTTT,-,few,TRBJ1-4,TRBV15
CASSLDRNEQFF,TGTGCCAGCAGCTTAGACAGAAATGAGCAGTTCTTC,-,-,TRBJ2-1,TRBV11-2
CASSRETGRDGYTF,TGTGCCAGCAGCCGAGAGACAGGGCGAGATGGCTACACCTTC,TRBD1,-,TRBJ1-2,TRBV4-2
CATSGRNLEGANVLTF,TGTGCCACCAGTGGACGGAACCTAGAGGGGGCCAACGTCCTGACTTTC,-,-,TRBJ2-6,TRBV24-1
CASNPGGGVETQYF,TGCGCCAGCAACCCGGGTGGGGGCGTCGAGACCCAGTACTTC,-,-,TRBJ2-5,TRBV5-1
CASSRQQGQGDGGQYF,TGTGCCAGCAGCCGCCAGCAGGGACAGGGCGACGGTGGGCAGTACTTC,TRBD1,-,TRBJ2-7,TRBV13
CATSPTNGTGGQNNEKLFF,TGTGCCACCAGCCCAACGAATGGGACAGGGGGCCAGAATAATGAAAAACTGTTTTTT,TRBD1,-,TRBJ1-4,TRBV24-1
CASSSPGQGSRYEQYF,TGTGCCAGCAGTTCTCCGGGACAGGGGAGTCGATACGAGCAGTACTTC,TRBD1,-,TRBJ2-7,TRBV28
CASRPGGTKNIQYF,TGTGCCAGCAGGCCGGGGGGGACCAAAAACATTCAGTACTTC,TRBD2,once,TRBJ2-4,TRBV28
CAISERNEQFF,TGTGCCATCAGTGAGCGCAATGAGCAGTTCTTC,-,-,TRBJ2-1,TRBV10-3
CASSLDSSGTRETQYF,TGTGCCAGCAGCTTAGATTCCAGCGGGACTCGGGAGACCCAGTACTTC,TRBD2,-,TRBJ2-5,TRBV11-2
CASSTGAQSQPQHF,TGTGCCAGTAGTACAGGGGCCCAAAGTCAGCCCCAGCATTTT,-,-,TRBJ1-5,TRBV19
CASRSGTNSYEQYF,TGCGCCAGCAGGTCCGGGACAAACTCCTACGAGCAGTACTTC,-,-,TRBJ2-7,TRBV10-2
CASFIQVYGYTF,TGTGCCAGCTTTATACAGGTCTATGGCTACACCTTC,-,-,TRBJ1-2,TRBV25-1
CASGERLGQPNEKLFF,TGTGCCAGCGGTGAAAGGTTGGGGCAGCCTAATGAAAAACTGTTTTTT,-,-,TRBJ1-4,TRBV27
CASSQFKSNQPQHF,TGTGCCAGCAGCCAGTTTAAAAGCAATCAGCCCCAGCATTTT,-,-,TRBJ1-5,TRBV3-1/TRBV3-2
CASSSGQGLEKLFF,TGTGCCAGCAGTTCGGGACAGGGCCTGGAAAAACTGTTTTTT,TRBD1,-,TRBJ1-4,TRBV27
CASNTSGRPSGELFF,TGTGCCAGCAACACTAGCGGGAGGCCATCCGGGGAGCTGTTTTTT,TRBD2,-,TRBJ2-2,TRBV28
CASTSYYEQYF,TGTGCCAGCACGTCCTACTACGAGCAGTACTTC,-,-,TRBJ2-7,TRBV7-8
CASSRRGKAVHF,TGTGCCAGCAGTAGGAGGGGTAAGGCGGTTCACTTC,-,-,TRBJ2-5,TRBV28
CASKGPNSGRPTDTQYF,TGTGCCAGCAAGGGCCCGAATAGCGGGAGGCCCACAGATACGCAGTATTTT,TRBD2,-,TRBJ2-3,TRBV2
CASSRVVAANEQFF,TGCGCCAGCAGCAGGGTGGTAGCGGCCAATGAGCAGTTCTTC,-,-,TRBJ2-1,TRBV5-1